This TCR beta chain was documented in a study of identical twins. The V and J ends lost 2 bases and 6 bases respectively, with 21 bases between them. CDR3 length: 17 amino acids. CDR1 is SEHNR, CDR2 FQNEAQ, per germline (reference sequence). Healthy Caucasians, and only they, were the donors. MiXCR, applied by TCRdb to the 5' RACE reads, yields one record per CDR3 protein. The repertoire holds 200,000 or so distinct CDR3 sequences, with more than 6.5% as singletons. Whole-study results and caveats: Low generation-probability sequences were in excess among twin-shared out-of-frame alpha sequences.

This clonotype was picked up a small number of times. Its antigen is unidentified. The same data also contributed to another study, on yellow fever vaccine responses in identical twins.

Sequencing used memory (CD45RO+) T cells sorted from blood. The chain links TRBV7-9 to TRBJ2-3; possibly TRBD2 for D (7 bases). The sequence came from a woman aged 18 to 35 in good health. The CDR3 DNA reads TGTGCCAGCAGCTTACCGGGGAGGGGGACTCCTATGGATACGCAGTATTTT. The encoded protein is CASSLPGRGTPMDTQYF.